This T cell receptor beta chain was documented in a study of blood T cell repertoires in COVID-19. Study context: Samples representing acute and convalescent COVID-19 were sourced from the United States, Italy and Spain. The cDNA or gDNA used as material had been derived from T cells, B-cell-depleted T cells, or PBMCs.

This CDR3 region has 15 residues. V trimming: 4 bases; J trimming: 4 bases; junction bases outside the gene matches: 9. Enrolled through a virtual design, the participants were between about 18 and 89 years of age and came from about two dozen US areas. Per the original methods: Reference gene primer amplification gave estimated nucleated cell counts. Measured with immunoSEQ multiplex PCR; TCRdb has only the in-frame clones, and not every one. V and J calls and clone size follow that table, whereas D and trimming were derived from the DNA. Of under 250,000 clones in the sample, 88% were seen once. The receptor's source is a woman aged 30 to 39 who had been exposed to COVID-19. Input material: PBMCs or T cells enriched from blood (not recorded which). This chain uses TRBV23-1 with TRBJ1-1, with 7 bases aligning to TRBD1. TRBV23-1 is an ORF; its function is uncertain. CDR3 sequence reads: CASSPSKGGGTEAFF. The CDR3 DNA sequence: TGCGCCAGCAGTCCCTCCAAAGGGGGCGGCACTGAAGCTTTCTTT.